Below are 6 T cell receptor beta chains sequenced from a single sample in a study of OX40 agonist ivuxolimab in advanced cancers. Libraries were made using the immunoSEQ multiplex PCR assay. This is the immuneACCESS table as TCRdb keeps it, with only in-frame sequences that have V and J called. A part of the clones is gone; compared with another copy, unresolved V genes explain less than half, and the rest is unexplained. The sample table lists under 45,000 clones, approximately 82% of them with a count of one. Clones ranked in the top ten supply less than 25% of the sample. The input for sequencing was CD4+ or CD8+ T cells sorted from blood, taken in a trial of the OX40 agonist ivuxolimab. The origin of the receptors is an adult with an advanced solid tumor such as melanoma, head and neck, liver or kidney cancer.

The genes are TRBV7-2 and TRBJ2-1; 7 positions agree with TRBD1. The CDR3 totals 15 residues. V lost 4 bases to trimming and J lost 8 bases; unmatched junction nucleotides: 11. From germline, CDR1 is SGHTA and CDR2 FQGNSA. The CDR3 region has the DNA TGTGCCAGCAGCTCCACAGGGGCGGTTGTAGATGAGCAGTTCTTC. This translates into CASSSTGAVVDEQFF. The full variable domain, in which reference TRBV7-2 and TRBJ2-1 provide the parts outside the CDR3, is GAGVSQSPSNKVTEKGKDVELRCDPISGHTALYWYRQSLGQGLEFLIYFQGNSAPDKSGLPSDRFSAERTGGSVSTLTIQRTQQEDSAVYLCASSSTGAVVDEQFFGPGTRLTVL.

The rearrangement uses TRBV7-9 and TRBJ1-2, with 7 bases lining up with TRBD1. CDR3 length equals 14 residues. Germline V gene data show CDR1 as SEHNR and CDR2 as FQNEAQ (reference sequence). The V segment lost 4 bases and the J segment 3 bases; nucleotides outside the gene matches: 5. As DNA, the CDR3 is TGTGCCAGCAGCTCGTCCGGGACAGACTATGGCTACACCTTC. The encoded protein is CASSSSGTDYGYTF. Full variable domain (remainder filled in from reference TRBV7-9 and TRBJ1-2): DTGVSQNPRHKITKRGQNVTFRCDPISEHNRLYWYRQTLGQGPEFLTYFQNEAQLEKSRLLSDRFSAERPKGSFSTLEIQRTEQGDSAMYLCASSSSGTDYGYTFGSGTRLTVV.

This chain uses TRBV9 with TRBJ2-1; D is possibly TRBD2 (6 bases). V dropped 0 bases and J dropped 7 bases, with 14 bases sitting between them. The CDR3 contains 15 residues. Germline CDR1 and CDR2: SGDLS and YYNGEE. The CDR3 coding sequence is TGTGCCAGCAGCGTAGTCTTCGCGGGGTGGAATGAGCAGTTCTTC. It codes for CASSVVFAGWNEQFF.

The chain links TRBV27 to TRBJ2-2; 8 nucleotides line up with TRBD1. The CDR3 has 15 residues. The trim removed 4 bases at V and 4 bases at J, leaving 5 bases unmatched. Germline-derived CDR1 and CDR2 are MNHEY and SMNVEV (reference sequence). The CDR3 reads CASSSDRVSTGELFF. The CDR3 coding sequence is TGTGCCAGCAGTTCGGACAGGGTGAGCACCGGGGAGCTGTTTTTT.

This chain joins TRBV7-9 and TRBJ1-3; no clear D. This CDR3 comprises 14 residues. Trimming stripped 6 bases from V and 1 base from J, with 10 bases between. Germline assignment: CDR1 SEHNR and CDR2 FQNEAQ (reference sequence). The CDR3 reads CASRGPGSGNTIYF. CDR3 coding DNA: TGTGCCAGCAGGGGTCCGGGGTCTGGAAACACCATATATTTT.

This clone has only a few counts. This chain connects TRBV2 to TRBJ1-4; possibly TRBD1 for D (5 bases). V lost 3 bases and J 8 bases, leaving 16 bases between the germline ends. The V gene's germline CDR1 is SNHLY and CDR2 FYNNEI. The CDR3 runs 15 residues. CDR3 DNA: TGTGCCAGCAGTGAGGGCGGGACTCCGACCGAAAAACTGTTTTTT. Protein: CASSEGGTPTEKLFF.